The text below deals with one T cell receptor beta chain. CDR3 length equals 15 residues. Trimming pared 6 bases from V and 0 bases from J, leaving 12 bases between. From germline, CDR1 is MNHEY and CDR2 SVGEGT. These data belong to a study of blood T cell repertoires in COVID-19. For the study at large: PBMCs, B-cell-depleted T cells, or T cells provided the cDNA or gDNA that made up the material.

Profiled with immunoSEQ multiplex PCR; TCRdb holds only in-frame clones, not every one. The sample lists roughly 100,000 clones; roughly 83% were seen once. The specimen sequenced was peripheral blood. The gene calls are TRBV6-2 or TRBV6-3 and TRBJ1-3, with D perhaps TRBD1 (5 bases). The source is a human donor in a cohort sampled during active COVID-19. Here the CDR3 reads CASSRRGSSGNTIYF. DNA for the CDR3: TGTGCCAGCAGCCGGAGGGGAAGCTCTGGAAACACCATATATTTT.